This T cell receptor beta chain stems from a study of T cells of healthy individuals. This clonotype was picked up a small number of times. TCRdb used MiXCR to reprocess the 5' RACE reads, holding one entry per CDR3 protein. Found here are 55,000 to 65,000 distinct CDR3 sequences, 15% to 20% of them singletons; the top ten hold approximately 4.6%. The CDR3 has 15 residues. The trim removed 0 bases at V and 1 base at J, leaving 2 bases unmatched. Germline CDR1 is MNHEY and CDR2 is SVGAGI. V and J are TRBV6-5 and TRBJ2-5; 7 positions match TRBD2. The sequence derives from a human donor in good health. CDR3 nucleotide sequence: TGTGCCAGCAGTTACTCGGCTAGCGGCCAAGAGACCCAGTACTTC. Translated: CASSYSASGQETQYF.